The clone carrying this TCR beta chain was detected once. Enrolment of Seattle patients took place during active infection, and they were followed longitudinally. Original analysis: Cell counts per sample came from amplifying reference gene primers. The protocol was immunoSEQ multiplex PCR, while the TCRdb copy is restricted to in-frame clones and leaves out a portion. V and J calls and clone size follow that table, whereas D and trimming were derived from the DNA. The sample has some 180,000 clones; 75% to 85% are singletons. The data derive from a study of blood T cell repertoires in COVID-19. Across the study: The United States, Italy and Spain provided the acute and convalescent COVID-19 samples. The analysed material was cDNA or gDNA that came from T cells, B-cell-depleted T cells, or PBMCs.

Germline CDR1 SGHTA, CDR2 FQGNSA. The V end was cut by 1 base, the J end by 0 bases, with 10 bases between. CDR3 length: 15 residues. The clonotype originates from a woman aged 80 or over with COVID-19, enrolled during active disease. Material for sequencing was peripheral blood. The J gene is TRBJ2-7, the V gene TRBV7-2; D may be TRBD2 (5 bases). CDR3 nucleotide sequence: TGTGCCAGCAGCTTAGTTGGCGGGCCCTCCTACGAGCAGTACTTC. This sequence encodes CASSLVGGPSYEQYF.